One sample yielded the 4 T cell receptor beta chains listed below, sequenced in a study of monozygotic twins with inflammatory bowel disease. TCRdb reprocessed the 5' RACE reads and stores each CDR3 protein as one record, lacking DNA. Across about 160,000 distinct CDR3 sequences, the top ten clones capture 2.4% of the sample. Material: blood. Receptor source: a human donor with ulcerative colitis or Crohn's disease, or a healthy co-twin of an affected twin (not recorded which).

The chain couples TRBV9 to TRBJ1-1; TCRdb indicates TRBD1, and absent DNA this call remains unverified. The CDR3 covers 14 residues. CDR1 is SGDLS and CDR2 is YYNGEE in the germline V gene. The CDR3 loop is CASSLSVGDTEAFF.

V and J are TRBV28 and TRBJ1-2; no DNA is available, so the TRBD1 call from TCRdb remains unchecked. Germline values: CDR1 MDHEN, CDR2 SYDVKM. This CDR3 has 14 amino acids. CDR3 sequence reads: CASSSGGYNYGYTF.

The rearrangement uses TRBV7-3 and TRBJ2-1; TCRdb's assignment of TRBD2 cannot be checked, as there is no DNA. Germline-derived CDR1 and CDR2 are SGHTA and FQGTGA. The CDR3 contains 17 residues. The CDR3 spells CASSLTFGTSGRNEQFF.

This chain links TRBV6-1 with TRBJ2-4; the D call of TRBD1 rests on TCRdb alone, since no DNA is present to check it. The CDR3 spans 18 residues. CDR1 and CDR2 (germline): MNHNS, SASEGT. This CDR3 is CASSEKVGDPIAKNIQYF.